The sequence of this TCR beta chain was determined in a study of T cell repertoires in cytomegalovirus infection. Notes on the study in general: Using cumulative public TCR beta family frequency, the authors identified those who carried CMV together with the relevant HLA. CMV-specific HLA-C-restricted TCR beta clonotypes dominated the ex vivo response.

Each CDR3 protein is one row after TCRdb ran MiXCR on the reads. Counted here are approximately 590,000 distinct CDR3 sequences, roughly 43% occurring once; the ten biggest clones make up around 46%. Germline V CDR1 and CDR2: SNHLY, FYNNEI. CDR3 length: 15 residues. Trimming cost V 3 bases and J 2 bases, with 12 bases left between them. For this clonotype: As yet, its antigen is unknown.

The chain employs TRBV2 and TRBJ2-3; D possibly corresponds to TRBD2 (6 bases). The material sequenced was cultured PBMCs, taken from culture after CMV antigen stimulation. This TCR was recovered from a human donor in good health (CMV status not recorded). Some clones in this sample may be carry-over from other donors' samples. CDR3: CASSDSAGTTDTQYF. For the CDR3, the DNA is TGTGCCAGCAGTGACTCGGCGGGAACCACAGATACGCAGTATTTT.